The rows below give T cell receptor beta chains drawn from one sample of a study of human T cells and chemical hapten exposure. From the RACE reads, TCRdb called clonotypes with MiXCR, one entry per CDR3 protein. The sample has roughly 120,000 distinct CDR3 sequences; more than 7.5% are singletons. Sequenced: whole blood. All receptors derive from a male donor in good health. Some clones in this sample may be carry-over from other donors' samples. The CDR3 runs from the conserved cysteine through the conserved F or W. The D gene is left open where the match is weak. Some rows have no size entry. The others give once, few or many, or a class for an expanded clone.

length: 15; V: TRBV14; size: many; J: TRBJ2-7; D: -; DNA: TGTGCCAGCAGCCAAGAATCGGTACCCTACTACGAGCAGTACTTC; CDR3: CASSQESVPYYEQYF
length: 15; V: TRBV6-2/TRBV6-3; size: -; J: TRBJ2-1; D: -; DNA: TGTGCCAGCTCGGCCTGGGGTTTTGGGGACAATGAGCAGTTCTTC; CDR3: CASSAWGFGDNEQFF
length: 16; V: TRBV7-9; size: few; J: TRBJ2-5; D: -; DNA: TGTGCCAGCAGCTGGTACGGAGCTACAAACCAAGAGACCCAGTACTTC; CDR3: CASSWYGATNQETQYF
length: 15; V: TRBV2; size: -; J: TRBJ1-5; D: TRBD1; DNA: TGTGCCAGCAGGGGACAGTCAGCGGGCAATCAGCCCCAGCATTTT; CDR3: CASRGQSAGNQPQHF
length: 14; V: TRBV5-4; size: few; J: TRBJ2-7; D: TRBD1; DNA: TGTGCCAGCAGCCCGGGACAGGTCCCCTACGAGCAGTACTTC; CDR3: CASSPGQVPYEQYF
length: 21; V: TRBV2; size: few; J: TRBJ2-1; D: TRBD2; DNA: TGTGCCAGCAGTGAAGAGACTAGCGGGGGGCGAAAACCTAGCTCCTACAATGAGCAGTTCTTC; CDR3: CASSEETSGGRKPSSYNEQFF
length: 19; V: TRBV7-2; size: few; J: TRBJ2-1; D: TRBD2; DNA: TGTGCCAGCAGCTCAATGACTAGCGGGGGGATTAGCTCCTACAATGAGCAGTTCTTC; CDR3: CASSSMTSGGISSYNEQFF
length: 14; V: TRBV6-6; size: many; J: TRBJ2-7; D: TRBD2; DNA: TGTGCCAGCAGTTATGGGACTAGCGGGAGGGAGCAGTACTTC; CDR3: CASSYGTSGREQYF
length: 15; V: TRBV5-1; size: -; J: TRBJ1-1; D: TRBD1; DNA: TGCGCCAGCAGCCCGGCTGGGGGACAGGGGACTGAAGCTTTCTTT; CDR3: CASSPAGGQGTEAFF
length: 14; V: TRBV9; size: -; J: TRBJ1-6; D: -; DNA: TGTGCCAGCAGCGTAGGCAGGGGCTATTCACCCCTCCACTTT; CDR3: CASSVGRGYSPLHF
length: 17; V: TRBV6-5; size: many; J: TRBJ2-3; D: TRBD2; DNA: TGTGCCAGCAGTCACGCCAGGACTAGCGGGGCCCCAGATACGCAGTATTTT; CDR3: CASSHARTSGAPDTQYF
length: 16; V: TRBV7-2; size: few; J: TRBJ1-1; D: -; DNA: TGTGCCAGCAGCTTATTACAAGGTCCCTGGAACACTGAAGCTTTCTTT; CDR3: CASSLLQGPWNTEAFF
length: 13; V: TRBV5-5; size: many; J: TRBJ1-4; D: TRBD1; DNA: TGTGCCAGCAGCTCGGACAGGGACGAAAAACTGTTTTTT; CDR3: CASSSDRDEKLFF
length: 14; V: TRBV6-1; size: -; J: TRBJ2-2; D: -; DNA: TGTGCCAGCAGTGTAATACAGAACACCGGGGAGCTGTTTTTT; CDR3: CASSVIQNTGELFF
length: 16; V: TRBV11-2; size: -; J: TRBJ2-7; D: -; DNA: TGTGCCAGCAGCTCCCTTCCGGGACACAACTCCTACGAGCAGTACTTC; CDR3: CASSSLPGHNSYEQYF
length: 16; V: TRBV11-2; size: many; J: TRBJ2-1; D: TRBD1; DNA: TGTGCCAGCAGCCACCGGGACAGGGGCCGGTACAATGAGCAGTTCTTC; CDR3: CASSHRDRGRYNEQFF
length: 11; V: TRBV2; size: few; J: TRBJ2-7; D: -; DNA: TGTGCCAGCAGTGAACGGATCGAGCAGTACTTC; CDR3: CASSERIEQYF
length: 14; V: TRBV19; size: -; J: TRBJ1-5; D: -; DNA: TGTGCCAGTAGTATAGCGGGTTACAATCAGCCCCAGCATTTT; CDR3: CASSIAGYNQPQHF
length: 13; V: TRBV5-1; size: -; J: TRBJ1-2; D: -; DNA: TGCGCCAGCAGCTTGGCTCCGCCGAGGGGCTACACCTTC; CDR3: CASSLAPPRGYTF
length: 11; V: TRBV4-2; size: many; J: TRBJ1-1; D: -; DNA: TGTGCCAGCAGCCAAGCAGAAGAAGCTTTCTTT; CDR3: CASSQAEEAFF
length: 13; V: TRBV20-1; size: many; J: TRBJ2-7; D: -; DNA: TGCAGTGCTAGTGGGCGGACAGCCTACGAGCAGTACTTC; CDR3: CSASGRTAYEQYF
length: 13; V: TRBV6-1; size: -; J: TRBJ2-7; D: TRBD2; DNA: TGTGCCAGCGAGGCGGGAGATCAGGACGAGCAGTACTTC; CDR3: CASEAGDQDEQYF
length: 14; V: TRBV12-3/TRBV12-4; size: -; J: TRBJ2-7; D: -; DNA: TGTGCCAGCAGTTTAGCCACAGGAGCCTACGAGCAGTACTTC; CDR3: CASSLATGAYEQYF
length: 17; V: TRBV10-3; size: -; J: TRBJ2-3; D: TRBD2; DNA: TGTGCCATCAGTGAGTCCATTTTGGCGGGGGGCACAGATACGCAGTATTTT; CDR3: CAISESILAGGTDTQYF
length: 14; V: TRBV5-1; size: few; J: TRBJ2-1; D: TRBD1; DNA: TGCGCCAGCAGCTTCCTGGACAGGGTCAATGAGCAGTTCTTC; CDR3: CASSFLDRVNEQFF
length: 15; V: TRBV12-3/TRBV12-4; size: few; J: TRBJ2-1; D: TRBD1; DNA: TGTGCCAGCAGATCAAACAGGGGGCTGTACAATGAGCAGTTCTTC; CDR3: CASRSNRGLYNEQFF
length: 18; V: TRBV20-1; size: -; J: TRBJ1-5; D: -; DNA: TGCAGTGCTAGAGTGGTAACAGGGAGCGGTCTGGGCAATCAGCCCCAGCATTTT; CDR3: CSARVVTGSGLGNQPQHF
length: 14; V: TRBV10-3; size: many; J: TRBJ1-2; D: TRBD1; DNA: TGTGCCATCAGATCATACCGGGACAGCCATGGCTACACCTTC; CDR3: CAIRSYRDSHGYTF
length: 16; V: TRBV10-1; size: -; J: TRBJ2-2; D: -; DNA: TGCGCCAGCAGTGAGACGATGGGAGACTATCCCGGGGAGCTGTTTTTT; CDR3: CASSETMGDYPGELFF
length: 16; V: TRBV11-2; size: many; J: TRBJ2-5; D: -; DNA: TGTGCCAGCAGGGAGGTGCGGGGGCCGCCAGGAGAGACCCAGTACTTC; CDR3: CASREVRGPPGETQYF
length: 15; V: TRBV25-1; size: few; J: TRBJ2-5; D: TRBD1; DNA: TGTGCCAGCAGTGTTGGACAGGGCTTCCAAGAGACCCAGTACTTC; CDR3: CASSVGQGFQETQYF
length: 14; V: TRBV6-1; size: -; J: TRBJ2-5; D: -; DNA: TGTGCCAGCAGTGGAGGACATCGCCAAGAGACCCAGTACTTC; CDR3: CASSGGHRQETQYF
length: 11; V: TRBV12-5; size: few; J: TRBJ2-7; D: -; DNA: TGTGCTAGTGGTCCCCCCTACGAGCAGTACTTC; CDR3: CASGPPYEQYF
length: 14; V: TRBV27; size: few; J: TRBJ1-5; D: -; DNA: TGTGCCAGCAGTTTACGGGGGGGAGATCAGCCCCAGCATTTT; CDR3: CASSLRGGDQPQHF
length: 16; V: TRBV19; size: few; J: TRBJ2-5; D: TRBD2; DNA: TGTGCCAGTAGTTTTCGACTAGCGGGAATTGTGGAGACCCAGTACTTC; CDR3: CASSFRLAGIVETQYF